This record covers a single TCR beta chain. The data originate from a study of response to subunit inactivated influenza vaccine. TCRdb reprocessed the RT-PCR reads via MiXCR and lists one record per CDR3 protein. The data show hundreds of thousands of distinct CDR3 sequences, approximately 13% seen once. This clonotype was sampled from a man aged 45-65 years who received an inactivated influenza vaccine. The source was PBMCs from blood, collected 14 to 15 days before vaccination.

The DNA of the CDR3 is TGTGCCAGCAGTTCCCCGCGAGGAGGGTACGGCTACACCTTC. It is translated as CASSSPRGGYGYTF. V usage is TRBV6-2 or TRBV6-3 and J usage is TRBJ1-2; no clear D. CDR3 length: 14 residues. V lost 4 bases to trimming and J lost 8 bases, with 17 bases between them. CDR1 MNHEY and CDR2 SVGEGT come from the germline V gene.